The 9 T cell receptor beta chains in this list originate from one sample, sequenced in a study of long-term antiretroviral therapy in people with HIV. Survey level was the resolution at which the v3.0 immunoSEQ assay ran. The repertoire was sequenced with immunoSEQ multiplex PCR; TCRdb's copy has only in-frame clones and lacks some. The sample shows about 39,000 clones, 80% to 90% of them seen only once. The specimen comprised unsorted PBMCs, sampled just before starting antiretroviral therapy. The receptors come from a woman aged 18 to 35 with HIV.

This chain links TRBV29-1 with TRBJ2-1; D is perhaps TRBD2 (6 bases). The germline gives CDR1 SQVTM, CDR2 ANQGSEA. The CDR3 runs 11 residues. Trimming cost V 7 bases and J 7 bases, with 11 bases left between them. CDR3 amino acids: CSAPTRNEQFF. The CDR3 DNA follows: TGCAGCGCCCCGACTAGAAATGAGCAGTTCTTC.

The chain carries TRBV9 and TRBJ2-1; D remains unclear. The germline V gene has CDR1 SGDLS and CDR2 YYNGEE. The length of the CDR3 is 10 residues. Trimming took off 3 bases at V and 12 bases at J, with 7 bases between the two ends. The CDR3 DNA reads TGTGCCAGCAGCGGTGAAGGGCAGTTCTTC. Its protein product is CASSGEGQFF. Drawing the rest from reference TRBV9 and TRBJ2-1, the complete variable domain is DSGVTQTPKHLITATGQRVTLRCSPRSGDLSVYWYQQSLDQGLQFLIQYYNGEERAKGNILERFSAQQFPDLHSELNLSSLELGDSALYFCASSGEGQFFGPGTRLTVL.

The J gene is TRBJ1-3, the V gene TRBV29-1, with D possibly matching TRBD1 (6 bases). The germline gives CDR1 SQVTM, CDR2 ANQGSEA. V dropped 5 bases and J dropped 0 bases, with 17 bases sitting between them. The CDR3 is made up of 16 amino acids. CDR3: CSVHDWTADSGNTIYF. The CDR3 DNA sequence: TGCAGCGTTCACGACTGGACAGCAGACTCTGGAAACACCATATATTTT.

This rearrangement joins TRBV5-1 to TRBJ2-7; tentatively, D is TRBD1 (6 bases). The CDR3 contains 14 residues. The V and J ends lost 0 bases and 2 bases respectively, with 9 bases between them. Germline assignment: CDR1 SGHRS and CDR2 YFSETQ. The CDR3 reads CASSLGQETYEQYF. As DNA, the CDR3 is TGCGCCAGCAGCTTGGGACAGGAGACCTACGAGCAGTACTTC.

The CDR3 protein is CASSFSGGADYGYTF. As DNA, the CDR3 is TGTGCCAGCAGCTTTTCTGGGGGCGCGGACTATGGCTACACCTTC. The chain carries TRBV7-3 and TRBJ1-2; D possibly corresponds to TRBD1 (6 bases). The CDR3 spans 15 residues. Deletions cut 3 bases from V and 3 bases from J, with 14 bases between. The V gene's germline CDR1 is SGHTA and CDR2 FQGTGA.

The chain combines TRBV29-1 with TRBJ2-2; maybe TRBD1 (5 bases). This CDR3 has 13 amino acids. V was shortened by 4 bases and J by 3 bases, with 9 bases between the two germline ends. CDR1 is SQVTM, CDR2 ANQGSEA, per germline. CDR3 amino acids: CSVGQTYTGELFF. DNA for the CDR3: TGCAGCGTTGGACAGACTTACACCGGGGAGCTGTTTTTT.

The J gene is TRBJ1-5, the V gene TRBV7-8; no reliable D call. Germline V gene sequence: CDR1 SGHVS, CDR2 FQNEAQ. The CDR3 has 15 amino acids. V gave up 5 bases and J gave up 1 base, with 12 bases separating them. CDR3 in amino acids: CASSARARSNQPQHF. DNA for the CDR3: TGTGCCAGCAGCGCGAGGGCTAGGAGCAATCAGCCCCAGCATTTT.

The V call is TRBV4-3, the J call TRBJ2-7, with 10 nucleotides matching TRBD1. The CDR3 has 15 amino acids. V was clipped by 1 base and J by 7 bases; unmatched bases: 7. CDR1 is LGHNA and CDR2 is YSLEER in the germline V gene. The CDR3 DNA reads as TGCGCCAGCAGCCAAGGATGGACAGGGGGATGGGAGCAGTACTTC. Protein: CASSQGWTGGWEQYF.

The V call is TRBV28, the J call TRBJ1-2; 7 positions match TRBD1. Trimming took 6 bases from V and 2 from J; bases not matched to a gene: 9. This CDR3 has 15 residues. The germline CDR1 and CDR2 sequences are MDHEN and SYDVKM. The CDR3 bases are TGTGCCAGCAGCTGGGACAGAGCCTCAAACTATGGCTACACCTTC. This codes for CASSWDRASNYGYTF.